These 21 T cell receptor beta chains originate from one sample sequenced in a study of technical replicates of blood from a handful of donors. Profiled with immunoSEQ multiplex PCR; TCRdb holds only in-frame clones, not every one. The sample has 85,000 to 100,000 clones, 90% to 95% seen once. The sequenced sample consisted of T cells isolated from PBMCs. The source is a human donor in good health.

This rearrangement joins TRBV6-4 to TRBJ1-6, with 11 bases fitting TRBD1. After removal of 6 bases from V and 7 bases from J, the junction contained 2 bases not matched to a gene. CDR1 and CDR2 from the germline V gene are MRHNA and SNTAGT. CDR3 length: 14 amino acids. As DNA, the CDR3 is TGTGCCAGCAGGGGACAGGGGGAAAATTCACCCCTCCACTTT. Translating gives CASRGQGENSPLHF.

The rearrangement uses TRBV13 and TRBJ1-1; tentative D call: TRBD1 (5 bases). CDR3 length: 13 residues. Germline CDR1 is PRHDT and CDR2 is FYEKMQ (reference sequence). The V and J ends lost 11 bases and 6 bases respectively, with 19 bases between them. Here the CDR3 reads CADSRQGWAEAFF. CDR3 nucleotides: TGTGCCGACAGCCGGCAGGGATGGGCTGAAGCTTTCTTT.

In this sample, this clone turned up once. The chain combines TRBV5-4 with TRBJ1-1, with TRBD1 identical over 9 bases. The V and J ends lost 4 bases and 1 base, in that order; junction bases with no gene match: 8. The CDR3 contains 16 residues. CDR1 is SGHNT, CDR2 YYREEE, per germline (reference sequence). Here the CDR3 DNA reads TGTGCCAGCAGCCCAGGGGGGACAGGGTCGAACACTGAAGCTTTCTTT. It encodes CASSPGGTGSNTEAFF.

With respect to this clone: Its ends do not fully match the called genes, so a read error is possible. The V call is TRBV6-5, the J call TRBJ1-2, with D perhaps TRBD1 (5 bases). The germline CDR1 and CDR2 sequences are MNHEY and SVGAGI. The length of the CDR3 is 15 residues. This CDR3 reads CASSYSGRADYGYTF. CDR3 in DNA: TGTGCCAGCAGCTACTCGGGCAGGGCGGACTATGGCTACACCTTC.

This sequence joins TRBV10-3 and TRBJ1-2; 8 bases agree with TRBD1. Germline CDR1 is ENHRY and CDR2 is SYGVKD. V gave up 0 bases and J gave up 4 bases; unmatched junction bases: 13. The CDR3 covers 18 residues. CDR3 sequence reads: CAISESGVVDRASYGYTF. DNA for the CDR3: TGTGCCATCAGTGAGTCGGGAGTTGTGGACAGGGCATCCTATGGCTACACCTTC.

The chain is built from TRBV4-2 and TRBJ2-7; D not certain. CDR3 size: 13 residues. The V gene's germline CDR1 is LGHNA and CDR2 YNFKEQ. Trimming pared 1 base from V and 3 bases from J, leaving 7 bases between. The CDR3 loop is CASSQARSYEQYF. CDR3 nucleotide sequence: TGTGCCAGCAGCCAAGCGAGAAGCTACGAGCAGTACTTC.

This rearrangement joins TRBV6-1 to TRBJ1-1, with D uncertain. There are 12 residues in the CDR3. Germline V gene lookup returns CDR1 MNHNS and CDR2 SASEGT. Trimming stripped 3 bases from V and 4 bases from J, with 6 bases between. In DNA, the CDR3 is TGTGCCAGCAGTGACAGGCCCACTGAAGCTTTCTTT. This codes for CASSDRPTEAFF.

This clone has only a few counts. V usage is TRBV12-5 and J usage is TRBJ1-1, with 7 bases matching TRBD1. This CDR3 spans 16 amino acids. Losses at the gene ends were 0 bases for V and 5 bases for J; bases not matched to a gene: 9. Germline loops: CDR1 LGHNT, CDR2 FRNRAP. The CDR3 protein is CASGLVPGPGGTEAFF. The CDR3 nucleotides read TGTGCTAGTGGTTTGGTACCAGGCCCAGGGGGAACTGAAGCTTTCTTT.

J is TRBJ1-4 and V is TRBV27, with D maybe TRBD1 (5 bases). This CDR3 contains 14 residues. Germline V gives CDR1 MNHEY, CDR2 SMNVEV (reference sequence). Trimming stripped 6 bases from V and 6 bases from J, with 14 bases between. This CDR3 is CASRGGGVDEKLFF. The CDR3, as DNA: TGTGCCAGCAGGGGTGGGGGGGTGGATGAAAAACTGTTTTTT.

V and J are TRBV9 and TRBJ2-1; 7 nucleotides agree with TRBD2. Germline V gene data show CDR1 as SGDLS and CDR2 as YYNGEE. This CDR3 contains 17 residues. Trimming cost V 3 bases and J 2 bases; bases outside gene matches: 11. CDR3 protein: CASSGGRAGAPYNEQFF. The CDR3 nucleotides are TGTGCCAGCAGCGGGGGGAGGGCGGGAGCCCCCTACAATGAGCAGTTCTTC.

This chain joins TRBV5-1 and TRBJ2-1; D gene uncertain. CDR3 size: 13 residues. CDR1 is SGHRS and CDR2 is YFSETQ in the germline V gene. V was trimmed by 4 bases and J by 4 bases, leaving 9 bases between them. The CDR3 here is CASSPPVYNEQFF. CDR3 DNA: TGCGCCAGCAGCCCCCCCGTTTACAATGAGCAGTTCTTC.

For the CDR3, the DNA is TGTGCCAGCAGCCGGGGAGCGCACACCTACAATGAGCAGTTCTTC. Translated: CASSRGAHTYNEQFF. The rearrangement joins TRBV5-5 to TRBJ2-1, with a possible D match to TRBD2 (5 bases). Germline V CDR1 and CDR2: SGHKS, YYEKEE (reference sequence). Trimming removed 4 bases from V and 2 bases from J, with 13 bases in between. The CDR3 has 15 amino acids.

This chain links TRBV19 with TRBJ2-1, with D uncertain. Trimming took off 7 bases at V and 1 base at J, with 8 bases between the two ends. Germline CDR1 LNHDA, CDR2 SQIVND (reference sequence). The CDR3 has 13 amino acids. The CDR3 sequence is CASISTSYNEQFF. The CDR3 DNA follows: TGTGCCAGTATCTCGACTTCCTACAATGAGCAGTTCTTC.

CDR3 DNA sequence: TGTGCCAGCAGCAAAGCGAACAAGACCCAGTACTTC. Its translation is CASSKANKTQYF. V usage is TRBV21-1 and J usage is TRBJ2-5; the D segment call TRBD1 is taken from the table without a DNA check. TRBV21-1 corresponds to a pseudogene. This CDR3 comprises 12 residues.

V and J are TRBV7-2 and TRBJ2-1; D call uncertain. The CDR3 length is 13 residues. V lost 4 bases and J lost 5, with 9 bases in between. CDR1 and CDR2 (germline): SGHTA, FQGNSA. CDR3: CASSSARNNEQFF. The CDR3 coding sequence is TGTGCCAGCAGCTCTGCTAGGAACAATGAGCAGTTCTTC. Based on the CDR3 plus reference TRBV7-2 and TRBJ2-1, the full variable domain is GAGVSQSPSNKVTEKGKDVELRCDPISGHTALYWYRQSLGQGLEFLIYFQGNSAPDKSGLPSDRFSAERTGGSVSTLTIQRTQQEDSAVYLCASSSARNNEQFFGPGTRLTVL.

This rearrangement joins TRBV7-2 to TRBJ2-1, with 8 bases lining up with TRBD2. With V trimmed by 2 bases and J by 7 bases, 10 bases remained unmatched. Germline lookup yields CDR1 SGHTA and CDR2 FQGNSA. The length of the CDR3 is 16 residues. The CDR3 sequence: CASSLLANGGANEQFF. Here the CDR3 DNA reads TGTGCCAGCAGCTTACTAGCAAACGGGGGGGCGAATGAGCAGTTCTTC.

This clone was counted between two and nine times. The CDR3 loop reads CAWVPSKTGRTEAFF. CDR3 nucleotides: TGTGCCTGGGTGCCCTCCAAGACAGGGAGAACTGAAGCTTTCTTT. The J gene is TRBJ1-1, the V gene TRBV30, with 7 bases matching TRBD1. Germline assignment: CDR1 GTSNPN and CDR2 SVGIG (reference sequence). Trimming removed 5 bases from V and 5 bases from J; junction bases left unmatched: 14. The length of the CDR3 is 15 residues.

The V call is TRBV4-1, the J call TRBJ2-3; possibly TRBD1 for D (6 bases). This CDR3 spans 15 amino acids. From germline, CDR1 is MGHRA and CDR2 YSYEKL. V shed 1 base and J shed 6 bases, with 14 bases lying between them. CDR3 sequence: CASSQGLGATDTQYF. CDR3 bases: TGCGCCAGCAGCCAAGGCCTGGGGGCTACGGATACGCAGTATTTT.

This clone is a singleton in its sample. The chain has TRBV5-1 and TRBJ2-1, with TRBD2 identical over 8 bases. This CDR3 is 14 amino acids long. Losses at the gene ends were 2 bases for V and 6 bases for J; bases not matched to a gene: 4. CDR1 is SGHRS and CDR2 is YFSETQ in the germline V gene. The CDR3 loop is CASSFRGGGNEQFF. CDR3 nucleotide sequence: TGCGCCAGCAGCTTCCGGGGGGGTGGCAATGAGCAGTTCTTC.

Regarding this clone: Other DNA sequences in the same sample also yield this CDR3. This rearrangement joins TRBV27 to TRBJ1-1; no clear D gene. The CDR3 extends over 13 amino acids. The V gene lost 3 bases and the J gene lost 1 base, with 6 bases spanning the gap. Germline V lookup: CDR1 MNHEY, CDR2 SMNVEV (reference sequence). CDR3 DNA: TGTGCCAGCAGTTTGGGAGGGAACACTGAAGCTTTCTTT. Translating gives CASSLGGNTEAFF.

This clone occurred once. The chain combines TRBV2 with TRBJ1-3, with TRBD1 matching 7 bases. Germline-derived CDR1 and CDR2 are SNHLY and FYNNEI. V shed 5 bases, J shed 2 bases, and the junction held 9 bases outside the gene matches. CDR3 length equals 16 residues. Here the CDR3 reads CASSYLTGEAGNTIYF. CDR3 coding DNA: TGTGCCAGCAGTTATCTTACAGGGGAAGCTGGAAACACCATATATTTT.